This T cell receptor beta chain derives from a study of blood T cell repertoires in COVID-19. Using immunoSEQ multiplex PCR, the repertoire was profiled, and TCRdb retains in-frame clones only, with some absent. Of around 280,000 clones listed, 70% to 90% are singletons. Germline CDR1 SGHVS, CDR2 FNYEAQ. The CDR3 runs 15 residues. With 4 bases removed from V and 8 bases from J, the gap between germline ends came to 15 bases. The sample comprised PBMCs or T cells enriched from blood (not recorded which). This chain connects TRBV7-6 to TRBJ1-6; D is perhaps TRBD1 (6 bases). The clonotype was recovered from a woman in her 40s who had recovered from COVID-19. The CDR3 here is CASSSQPSGDSPLHF. The CDR3 coding sequence is TGTGCCAGCAGCTCGCAGCCGTCAGGGGATTCACCCCTCCACTTT.